This is a list of T cell receptor beta chains from one sample in a study of blood T cell repertoires in COVID-19. Measured with immunoSEQ multiplex PCR; TCRdb has only the in-frame clones, and not every one. The profile shows approximately 110,000 clones, 75% to 90% of them singletons. The sequencing sample was made of peripheral blood. The receptors stem from a woman of 80 years or more with COVID-19, enrolled during active disease. The CDR3 runs from the conserved cysteine through the conserved F or W. Each record gives: D gene, clone size, V gene, J gene, CDR3 DNA, CDR3 protein. D genes are given only for firm matches. Rows may omit the clone size; those that give it use once, few, many or a size class.

d_gene: NA
abundance: NA
v_gene: TRBV7-9
j_gene: TRBJ2-3
CDR3nt: TGTGCCAGCAGCTTAGGCCGGTTTAGCACAGATACGCAGTATTTT
CDR3aa: CASSLGRFSTDTQYF

d_gene: TRBD2
abundance: NA
v_gene: TRBV27
j_gene: TRBJ2-7
CDR3nt: TGTGCCAGCAGAAAGGGACTAGCGGACAACTGGGAGCAGTACTTC
CDR3aa: CASRKGLADNWEQYF

d_gene: TRBD2
abundance: once
v_gene: TRBV14
j_gene: TRBJ2-2
CDR3nt: TGTGCCAGCAGCCAAGCCTTAGCGGGATCGGCCGGGGAGCTGTTTTTT
CDR3aa: CASSQALAGSAGELFF

d_gene: NA
abundance: NA
v_gene: TRBV4-2
j_gene: TRBJ2-1
CDR3nt: TGTGCCAGCAGCCAAGATGGGCTAACCAGCTCCTACAATGAGCAGTTCTTC
CDR3aa: CASSQDGLTSSYNEQFF

d_gene: TRBD2
abundance: NA
v_gene: TRBV9
j_gene: TRBJ2-2
CDR3nt: TGTGCCAGCAGCGTCCCCGGGACTAGCGGGAGCGGGGGCACCGGGGAGCTGTTTTTT
CDR3aa: CASSVPGTSGSGGTGELFF

d_gene: TRBD1
abundance: once
v_gene: TRBV5-1
j_gene: TRBJ2-2
CDR3nt: TGCGCCAGCAGCTTGGCCTCAGGGGGCCACACCGGGGAGCTGTTTTTT
CDR3aa: CASSLASGGHTGELFF

d_gene: NA
abundance: NA
v_gene: TRBV7-8
j_gene: TRBJ1-5
CDR3nt: TGTGCCAGCAGCTTAGGACTTTTTAATCAGCCCCAGCATTTT
CDR3aa: CASSLGLFNQPQHF

d_gene: TRBD2
abundance: NA
v_gene: TRBV27
j_gene: TRBJ2-3
CDR3nt: TGTGCCAGCAGGAATCCCCACGGGACTAGCATTGCAGATACGCAGTATTTT
CDR3aa: CASRNPHGTSIADTQYF

d_gene: NA
abundance: NA
v_gene: TRBV9
j_gene: TRBJ1-1
CDR3nt: TGTGCCAGCAGCGCCGGACACCTGAACACTGAAGCTTTCTTT
CDR3aa: CASSAGHLNTEAFF

d_gene: TRBD1
abundance: NA
v_gene: TRBV28
j_gene: TRBJ1-4
CDR3nt: TGTGCCAGCATCAGCGCAGGGGGCCCCTCAACTAATGAAAAACTGTTTTTT
CDR3aa: CASISAGGPSTNEKLFF

d_gene: NA
abundance: NA
v_gene: TRBV29-1
j_gene: TRBJ2-5
CDR3nt: TGCAGCGGGGGACTGCTAAACCAAGAGACCCAGTACTTC
CDR3aa: CSGGLLNQETQYF

d_gene: TRBD2
abundance: NA
v_gene: TRBV5-4
j_gene: TRBJ2-1
CDR3nt: TGTGCCAGCAGCTTGCCCTTTGCTAGCGGGAGCTATGAGCAGTTCTTC
CDR3aa: CASSLPFASGSYEQFF

d_gene: TRBD2
abundance: NA
v_gene: TRBV6-5
j_gene: TRBJ2-5
CDR3nt: TGTGCCAGCAGTTACTCGAGGACTAGCGGGACCCAGTACTTC
CDR3aa: CASSYSRTSGTQYF

d_gene: NA
abundance: NA
v_gene: TRBV11-2
j_gene: TRBJ2-2
CDR3nt: TGTGCCAGCAGCTTATCTACAGGAATTAACACCGGGGAGCTGTTTTTT
CDR3aa: CASSLSTGINTGELFF

d_gene: TRBD2
abundance: NA
v_gene: TRBV7-3
j_gene: TRBJ2-2
CDR3nt: TGTGCCAGCAGCTTAGCGGGAGGGAACACCGGGGAGCTGTTTTTT
CDR3aa: CASSLAGGNTGELFF

d_gene: TRBD2
abundance: NA
v_gene: TRBV4-1
j_gene: TRBJ2-1
CDR3nt: TGCGCCAGCAGCGATGGACACGGGGGGTACAATGAGCAGTTCTTC
CDR3aa: CASSDGHGGYNEQFF

d_gene: TRBD1
abundance: NA
v_gene: TRBV29-1
j_gene: TRBJ2-7
CDR3nt: TGCAGCGTTTCGACAGGGCCCTACGAGCAGTACTTC
CDR3aa: CSVSTGPYEQYF

d_gene: TRBD2
abundance: NA
v_gene: TRBV11-2
j_gene: TRBJ2-1
CDR3nt: TGTGCCAGCAGTATTATGACTAGCTCGGATGAGCAGTTCTTC
CDR3aa: CASSIMTSSDEQFF

d_gene: TRBD1
abundance: NA
v_gene: TRBV28
j_gene: TRBJ2-1
CDR3nt: TGTGCCAGCAGTTTATCCGGGACAGGGGGAGATGAGCAGTTCTTC
CDR3aa: CASSLSGTGGDEQFF

d_gene: NA
abundance: NA
v_gene: TRBV28
j_gene: TRBJ1-2
CDR3nt: TGTGCCAGCAGTTTAGATAGAAACTATGGCTACACCTTC
CDR3aa: CASSLDRNYGYTF

d_gene: NA
abundance: NA
v_gene: TRBV29-1
j_gene: TRBJ1-2
CDR3nt: TGCAGCGCCTCTAAGGACAGCGGCCTATTTAACTATGGCTACACCTTC
CDR3aa: CSASKDSGLFNYGYTF

d_gene: TRBD2
abundance: once
v_gene: TRBV5-1
j_gene: TRBJ2-3
CDR3nt: TGCGCCAGCAGCTGGCTAGCGGGAGGTGGCACAGATACGCAGTATTTT
CDR3aa: CASSWLAGGGTDTQYF

d_gene: NA
abundance: NA
v_gene: TRBV7-9
j_gene: TRBJ1-6
CDR3nt: TGTGCCAGCAGCTACGACAGTAATAATTCACCCCTCCACTTT
CDR3aa: CASSYDSNNSPLHF

d_gene: TRBD1
abundance: NA
v_gene: TRBV3-1/TRBV3-2
j_gene: TRBJ1-1
CDR3nt: TGTGCCAGCAGCCCCAGGACAGGGGAGAAGGCCGCTGAAGCTTTCTTT
CDR3aa: CASSPRTGEKAAEAFF

d_gene: NA
abundance: NA
v_gene: TRBV28
j_gene: TRBJ2-7
CDR3nt: TGTGCCAGCAGTCCCAGGGTCCGCAACGAGCAGTACTTC
CDR3aa: CASSPRVRNEQYF

d_gene: NA
abundance: NA
v_gene: TRBV2
j_gene: TRBJ1-1
CDR3nt: TGTGCCAGCAGCCGATACAGGGAAGGTGAAGCTTTCTTT
CDR3aa: CASSRYREGEAFF

d_gene: TRBD1
abundance: NA
v_gene: TRBV27
j_gene: TRBJ1-2
CDR3nt: TGTGCCAGCAGACCTACAGGGGATGATTGGGGTGGCTACACCTTC
CDR3aa: CASRPTGDDWGGYTF

d_gene: NA
abundance: NA
v_gene: TRBV20-1
j_gene: TRBJ1-1
CDR3nt: TGCAGTGCTAGCATGGGGGGGAATGCTTTCTTT
CDR3aa: CSASMGGNAFF

d_gene: TRBD2
abundance: NA
v_gene: TRBV9
j_gene: TRBJ2-2
CDR3nt: TGTGCCAGCAGCGTAGGATCACTAGCGGGAGTATCCGGGGAGCTGTTTTTT
CDR3aa: CASSVGSLAGVSGELFF

d_gene: NA
abundance: NA
v_gene: TRBV6-6
j_gene: TRBJ1-6
CDR3nt: TGTGCCAGCCACTCCTATACTTCACCCCTCCACTTT
CDR3aa: CASHSYTSPLHF

d_gene: NA
abundance: NA
v_gene: TRBV11-2
j_gene: TRBJ2-1
CDR3nt: TGTGCCAGCAGCTTAAGTCAGGGATCGCACAATGAGCAGTTCTTC
CDR3aa: CASSLSQGSHNEQFF

d_gene: NA
abundance: NA
v_gene: TRBV29-1
j_gene: TRBJ1-5
CDR3nt: TGCAGCGTTGAAACGGGGGGCAATCAGCCCCAGCATTTT
CDR3aa: CSVETGGNQPQHF

d_gene: NA
abundance: NA
v_gene: TRBV5-1
j_gene: TRBJ1-2
CDR3nt: TGCGCCAGCAGCTCCGGACAGTCCTATGGCTACACCTTC
CDR3aa: CASSSGQSYGYTF

d_gene: NA
abundance: NA
v_gene: TRBV2
j_gene: TRBJ2-1
CDR3nt: TGTGCCAGCAGTGGAGTGGCGGGGAACTCCTACAATGAGCAGTTCTTC
CDR3aa: CASSGVAGNSYNEQFF

d_gene: NA
abundance: NA
v_gene: TRBV7-2
j_gene: TRBJ2-7
CDR3nt: TGTGCCAGCAGCTTAGACCCGGGTTCCTACGAGCAGTACTTC
CDR3aa: CASSLDPGSYEQYF

d_gene: NA
abundance: few
v_gene: TRBV5-1
j_gene: TRBJ1-5
CDR3nt: TGCGCCAGCAGCCCGGAGGGGAGCAATCAGCCCCAGCATTTT
CDR3aa: CASSPEGSNQPQHF

d_gene: NA
abundance: NA
v_gene: TRBV4-3
j_gene: TRBJ1-6
CDR3nt: TGCGCCAGCAGCCAGGCCGCTCAGGGGTCTAATTCACCCCTCCACTTT
CDR3aa: CASSQAAQGSNSPLHF

d_gene: NA
abundance: NA
v_gene: TRBV2
j_gene: TRBJ2-2
CDR3nt: TGTGCCAGCAGTGAGGGCTTCTCACCCGGGGAGCTGTTTTTT
CDR3aa: CASSEGFSPGELFF

d_gene: TRBD1
abundance: few
v_gene: TRBV6-2/TRBV6-3
j_gene: TRBJ1-6
CDR3nt: TGTGCCAGCAGTACAGGGGCGGTCACCCTCCACTTT
CDR3aa: CASSTGAVTLHF

d_gene: NA
abundance: NA
v_gene: TRBV2
j_gene: TRBJ1-2
CDR3nt: TGTGCCAGCAGTAGAAAGGGGGACACGCATAACTATGGCTACACCTTC
CDR3aa: CASSRKGDTHNYGYTF

d_gene: NA
abundance: NA
v_gene: TRBV29-1
j_gene: TRBJ1-1
CDR3nt: TGCAGCGTCCACAAAAGAGACAGTAAGACTGAAGCTTTCTTT
CDR3aa: CSVHKRDSKTEAFF

d_gene: TRBD2
abundance: NA
v_gene: TRBV5-8
j_gene: TRBJ2-5
CDR3nt: TGTGCCAGCAGCTTGGTAGCGGGAGATCAAGAGACCCAGTACTTC
CDR3aa: CASSLVAGDQETQYF

d_gene: NA
abundance: NA
v_gene: TRBV2
j_gene: TRBJ1-5
CDR3nt: TGTGCCAGCAGTAGTTCAGGGCAAAGCAATCAGCCCCAGCATTTT
CDR3aa: CASSSSGQSNQPQHF

d_gene: NA
abundance: NA
v_gene: TRBV12-3/TRBV12-4
j_gene: TRBJ1-2
CDR3nt: TGTGCCAGCAGTTTGCGGCGAGGCGGTGGCTACACCTTC
CDR3aa: CASSLRRGGGYTF

d_gene: TRBD1
abundance: NA
v_gene: TRBV5-4
j_gene: TRBJ2-7
CDR3nt: TGTGCCAGCAGCTTGGAGGGGGACAGAACCTACGAGCAGTACTTC
CDR3aa: CASSLEGDRTYEQYF

d_gene: NA
abundance: few
v_gene: TRBV7-2
j_gene: TRBJ1-1
CDR3nt: TGTGCCAGCAGCTTGGCCCGTATGAACACTGAAGCTTTCTTT
CDR3aa: CASSLARMNTEAFF

d_gene: NA
abundance: NA
v_gene: TRBV7-3
j_gene: TRBJ2-1
CDR3nt: TGTGCCAGCAGCTTACAGGGGTTGGGTGAGCAGTTCTTC
CDR3aa: CASSLQGLGEQFF

d_gene: TRBD2
abundance: NA
v_gene: TRBV5-1
j_gene: TRBJ2-2
CDR3nt: TGCGCCAGCAGCTTGTTCAGGACTAGTGGGACCGGGGAGCTGTTTTTT
CDR3aa: CASSLFRTSGTGELFF

d_gene: NA
abundance: NA
v_gene: TRBV7-9
j_gene: TRBJ2-3
CDR3nt: TGTGCCAGCACCAACTTAGATCGAGATACGCAGTATTTT
CDR3aa: CASTNLDRDTQYF

d_gene: NA
abundance: few
v_gene: TRBV5-8
j_gene: TRBJ2-2
CDR3nt: TGTGCCAGCAGCCGTATCGGGGAGCTGTTTTTT
CDR3aa: CASSRIGELFF

d_gene: NA
abundance: few
v_gene: TRBV7-2
j_gene: TRBJ2-7
CDR3nt: TGTGCCAGCAGCTTCGGAGGAGCGGGCTTCTCCTACGAGCAGTACTTC
CDR3aa: CASSFGGAGFSYEQYF

d_gene: NA
abundance: NA
v_gene: TRBV5-1
j_gene: TRBJ1-5
CDR3nt: TGCGCCAGCGCTGCGGGGCAGGGCGATCAGCCCCAGCATTTT
CDR3aa: CASAAGQGDQPQHF

d_gene: NA
abundance: NA
v_gene: TRBV18
j_gene: TRBJ2-5
CDR3nt: TGTGCCAGCTCAAGCCTAGCCGCAGAGACCCAGTACTTC
CDR3aa: CASSSLAAETQYF

d_gene: NA
abundance: NA
v_gene: TRBV6-1
j_gene: TRBJ1-4
CDR3nt: TGTGCCAGCAGTGAAGTCAGGGTCGATGAAAAACTGTTTTTT
CDR3aa: CASSEVRVDEKLFF

d_gene: TRBD2
abundance: once
v_gene: TRBV3-1/TRBV3-2
j_gene: TRBJ2-2
CDR3nt: TGTGCCAGCAGCCTAGGACTAGCTCAGACCGGGGAGCTGTTTTTT
CDR3aa: CASSLGLAQTGELFF